The T cell receptor (beta chain) under discussion was sequenced for a study of patients and donors after allogeneic stem cell transplantation. A single record per CDR3 protein comes from TCRdb applying MiXCR to the RT-PCR reads. The sample carries roughly 960,000 distinct CDR3 sequences, about a sixth recorded once. Sequenced sample: blood, either unsorted or a sorted T cell fraction (not recorded which). This TCR came from a human donor who was either an allogeneic HSCT recipient or a stem cell or donor lymphocyte infusion donor (not recorded which). It is not recorded whose cells these are; they may come from a transplant donor.

CDR3 loop: CASSIREGETQYF. The DNA of the CDR3 is TGTGCCAGTAGTATTAGAGAGGGGGAGACCCAGTACTTC. The chain couples TRBV19 to TRBJ2-5; D tentatively reads TRBD1 or TRBD2 (5 bases each). The CDR3 contains 13 residues. The germline gives CDR1 LNHDA, CDR2 SQIVND (reference sequence). V dropped 3 bases and J dropped 5 bases, with 10 bases sitting between them.